This entry lists 16 T cell receptor beta chains sequenced from one sample in a study of HIV-infected children after antiretroviral therapy interruption. The TCR library was built from RNA with a 3' RACE protocol and unique molecular identifiers. Each CDR3 protein is one row after TCRdb ran MiXCR on the 3' RACE reads. The sample lists around 41,000 distinct CDR3 sequences, more than 6.5% occurring once. Sample treatment: PENTA 11 planned treatment interruption arm or continuous ART arm. This specimen consisted of CD45RA+ CD4+ T cells from PBMCs, pooled from several time points, obtained from a donor given antiretroviral therapy, either interrupted or continuous. As to subset: naive CD4+ CD45RA+ CD45RO- T cells. The receptor set was obtained from a pool of human donors with HIV.

This clonotype was seen many times. This rearrangement joins TRBV7-2 to TRBJ2-5, with D tentatively TRBD1 or TRBD2 (5 bases each). Between the trimmed V and J ends, which lost 4 bases and 4 bases, there was a span of 19 bases. The CDR3 runs 16 residues. Germline V gene sequence: CDR1 SGHTA, CDR2 FQGNSA. CDR3 sequence reads: CASSSTPGTSIETQYF. The CDR3, as DNA: TGTGCCAGCAGCTCCACACCGGGGACGAGCATAGAGACCCAGTACTTC.

This clonotype was detected many times. The junction departs from germline at one end; a sequencing error may be responsible. The CDR3 sequence is CASSGQGAGTKYF. In nucleotides, the CDR3 is TGTGCCAGCAGCGGACAGGGGGCAGGCACCAAGTACTTT. The gene calls are TRBV4-2 and TRBJ2-5; 11 bases are a match to TRBD1. The CDR3 runs 13 residues. The germline V gene encodes CDR1 LGHNA and CDR2 YNFKEQ.

This clonotype was seen at least ten times. The chain combines TRBV19 with TRBJ2-7, with 7 bases lining up with TRBD1. After removal of 4 bases from V and 1 base from J, the junction contained 7 bases not matched to a gene. The CDR3 is 15 amino acids. Germline CDR1 and CDR2: LNHDA and SQIVND (reference sequence). The CDR3 sequence: CASSNRDRMSYEQYF. CDR3 coding DNA: TGTGCCAGTAGTAACCGGGACAGAATGTCCTACGAGCAGTACTTC.

At least ten counts were recorded for this clonotype. J is TRBJ2-7 and V is TRBV29-1; D perhaps matches TRBD1 (6 bases). CDR1 and CDR2 from the germline V gene are SQVTM and ANQGSEA. The CDR3 is 13 residues long. The V end lost 6 bases, the J end lost 7 bases, and 19 bases lay between the germline ends. The DNA of the CDR3 is TGCAGCGTCTCCGGACAGTACGGCGTGGAGCAGTACTTC. Its translation: CSVSGQYGVEQYF.

At least ten counts were recorded for this clonotype. The chain employs TRBV3-1 and TRBJ2-2, with a tentative D call TRBD1 (6 bases). Germline CDR1 and CDR2: LGHDT and YNNKEL (reference sequence). Trimming stripped 5 bases from V and 0 bases from J, with 13 bases between. This CDR3 contains 16 residues. The CDR3 region has the DNA TGTGCCAGCAGCGCGAGAGGGACACCGAACACCGGGGAGCTGTTTTTT. It specifies CASSARGTPNTGELFF.

This clonotype was detected many times. V is TRBV27 and J is TRBJ2-7, with TRBD2 identical over 9 bases. This CDR3 spans 15 amino acids. V shed 6 bases, J shed 6 bases, and the junction held 12 bases outside the gene matches. Germline CDR1 MNHEY, CDR2 SMNVEV (reference sequence). For the CDR3, the DNA is TGTGCCAGCAGCCCGACTCTAGCGGGACCGGGCGAGCAGTACTTC. Protein sequence: CASSPTLAGPGEQYF.

There are a few counts of this clonotype. The chain carries TRBV4-1 and TRBJ1-5; D gene unclear. This CDR3 is 16 amino acids long. Germline V lookup: CDR1 MGHRA, CDR2 YSYEKL. Trimming shortened V by 4 bases and J by 0 bases, and 13 bases separated the two germline ends. CDR3 DNA: TGCGCCAGCAGCCCTATAGTACGTGATAGCAATCAGCCCCAGCATTTT. Its translation is CASSPIVRDSNQPQHF.

This clonotype was seen many times. V is TRBV6-2 or TRBV6-3 and J is TRBJ1-6; possible D gene TRBD1, 6 bases. In germline, CDR1 is MNHEY, CDR2 SVGEGT. The CDR3 contains 17 residues. Between the trimmed V and J ends, which lost 2 bases and 10 bases, there was a span of 21 bases. The CDR3 reads CASSYDRNSQIWSPLHF. DNA for the CDR3: TGTGCCAGCAGTTACGACAGGAACTCACAGATCTGGTCACCCCTCCACTTT.

The chain employs TRBV5-1 and TRBJ2-5; TRBD1 matches at 8 bases. This CDR3 is built from 15 residues. Trimming cost V 2 bases and J 5 bases; bases outside gene matches: 8. The germline V gene has CDR1 SGHRS and CDR2 YFSETQ. CDR3 amino acids: CASSFPRGREETQYF. DNA of the CDR3: TGCGCCAGCAGCTTTCCCAGGGGGCGCGAGGAGACCCAGTACTTC.

The table lists this clonotype with many counts. The rearrangement joins TRBV29-1 to TRBJ2-1, with TRBD2 identical over 10 bases. CDR1 SQVTM and CDR2 ANQGSEA come from the germline V gene. V gave up 7 bases and J gave up 3 bases; unmatched junction bases: 6. The CDR3 extends over 14 amino acids. CDR3 sequence (DNA): TGCAGCGATCTAGCGGGAGATTTCTACAATGAGCAGTTCTTC. Its translation: CSDLAGDFYNEQFF.

This clonotype occurred many times. V and J are TRBV25-1 and TRBJ2-1; 8 nucleotides agree with TRBD1. This CDR3 is 15 amino acids long. After removal of 4 bases from V and 6 bases from J, the junction contained 8 bases not matched to a gene. The germline V gene encodes CDR1 MGHDK and CDR2 SYGVNS. CDR3 region: CASSVRDRTFNEQFF. CDR3 coding DNA: TGTGCCAGCAGTGTCCGGGACAGGACTTTCAATGAGCAGTTCTTC.

This clonotype has ten or more counts. V usage is TRBV10-2 and J usage is TRBJ1-2; D call uncertain. Looked up from germline, CDR1 is WSHSY and CDR2 is SAAADI. The V and J ends lost 6 bases and 8 bases respectively, with 13 bases between them. The CDR3 extends over 12 amino acids. The CDR3 is CASSALEVGYTF. The DNA of the CDR3 is TGCGCCAGCAGCGCCTTAGAAGTCGGCTACACCTTC.

This clonotype was picked up a small number of times. This chain joins TRBV20-1 and TRBJ2-1; D may be TRBD1 or TRBD2 (6 bases each). This CDR3 is built from 15 residues. CDR1 is DFQATT, CDR2 SNEGSKA, per germline (reference sequence). With 1 base removed from V and 6 bases from J, the gap between germline ends came to 16 bases. Written as DNA, the CDR3 is TGCAGTGCTAGAGCACCAAGGGGGGCCCGCAATGAGCAGTTCTTC. Translated, it gives CSARAPRGARNEQFF.

A word on this clonotype: A clone one base away is much larger, so this may be a read error. The genes are TRBV3-1 and TRBJ2-7, with D hard to call. Looked up from germline, CDR1 is LGHDT and CDR2 is YNNKEL (reference sequence). V gave up 1 base and J gave up 5 bases, with 3 bases separating them. The CDR3 consists of 11 residues. CDR3 residues: CASSQGDEQYF. Written as DNA, the CDR3 is TGTGCCAGCAGCCAAGGGGACGAGCAGTACTTC.

This clonotype was detected a few times. V usage is TRBV5-1 and J usage is TRBJ2-3; D is unclear. This CDR3 has 14 amino acids. Germline V gene data show CDR1 as SGHRS and CDR2 as YFSETQ. V gave up 5 bases and J gave up 1 base, with 11 bases separating them. The CDR3 DNA sequence: TGCGCCAGCAGTGGGGATACCGGCACAGATACGCAGTATTTT. Translation: CASSGDTGTDTQYF.

This clonotype occurred many times. The chain joins TRBV7-9 to TRBJ1-2; the D gene is possibly TRBD1 (5 bases). The CDR3 loop spans 15 amino acids. The V gene lost 5 bases and the J gene lost 0 bases, with 13 bases spanning the gap. Germline V lookup: CDR1 SEHNR, CDR2 FQNEAQ (reference sequence). CDR3 nucleotide sequence: TGTGCCAGCAGCACCGCGGCAGGGACTAACTATGGCTACACCTTC. Translation gives CASSTAAGTNYGYTF.